What follows are 15 T cell receptor beta chains derived from one specimen sequenced in a study of T cells in narcolepsy. TCRdb keeps only in-frame clones here, not all; method: immunoSEQ multiplex PCR. The sample contains about 20,000 clones, about four fifths of which appear only once. The sample consisted of memory (CD45RA-) CD4+ T cells from blood. These receptors came from a human donor in good health.

This chain joins TRBV9 and TRBJ1-6; D remains ambiguous. The germline gives CDR1 SGDLS, CDR2 YYNGEE. V lost 2 bases and J 10 bases, leaving 13 bases between the germline ends. This CDR3 is built from 14 residues. DNA for the CDR3: TGTGCCAGCAGCGTTGGCCTTGAGGGATCACCCCTCCACTTT. Translated, it gives CASSVGLEGSPLHF.

V gene TRBV5-6 combines with J gene TRBJ2-3; the match to TRBD2 covers 8 bases. Germline-derived CDR1 and CDR2 are SGHDT and YYEEEE. This CDR3 comprises 14 residues. V shed 0 bases, J shed 8 bases, and the junction held 5 bases outside the gene matches. The CDR3 loop is CASSLGSGTGTQYF. The CDR3 DNA reads TGTGCCAGCAGCTTGGGTAGCGGGACGGGTACGCAGTATTTT.

The gene calls are TRBV13 and TRBJ2-7, with 7 bases fitting TRBD1. CDR1 is PRHDT, CDR2 FYEKMQ, per germline (reference sequence). The CDR3 consists of 14 residues. The junction had 5 bases not matched to a gene; V was cut back by 5 bases and J by 1 base. The CDR3 reads CASSPWTGSYEQYF. CDR3 nucleotides: TGTGCCAGCAGCCCATGGACAGGTTCCTACGAGCAGTACTTC.

This clone appeared once. CDR3 coding DNA: TGTGCCAGCAGCTTACCCCCGGGCCCCCCCAATCAGCCCCAGCATTTT. Protein: CASSLPPGPPNQPQHF. The chain couples TRBV7-3 to TRBJ1-5; D remains unclear. Trimming took off 2 bases at V and 3 bases at J, with 14 bases between the two ends. The germline V gene encodes CDR1 SGHTA and CDR2 FQGTGA. The CDR3 consists of 16 residues.

The chain has TRBV12-5 and TRBJ1-1; 9 nucleotides agree with TRBD1. V dropped 6 bases and J dropped 2; count of bases not matched to a gene: 19. CDR1 and CDR2 (germline): LGHNT, FRNRAP. CDR3 size: 19 residues. The CDR3 DNA is TGTGCTAGTGGCGCACCACAGGGGGCGGTTGGATTTTTTAACACTGAAGCTTTCTTT. Translating it yields CASGAPQGAVGFFNTEAFF.

This chain connects TRBV4-2 to TRBJ2-3; unclear D gene. The length of the CDR3 is 15 residues. The V gene lost 4 bases and the J gene lost 2 bases, with 13 bases spanning the gap. Germline V gene sequence: CDR1 LGHNA, CDR2 YNFKEQ. The CDR3 DNA follows: TGTGCCAGCAGCCCGACTTCGATTATCACAGATACGCAGTATTTT. This gives the protein CASSPTSIITDTQYF.

This sequence joins TRBV9 and TRBJ2-3; 11 bases agree with TRBD2. V was pared by 0 bases and J by 3 bases, with 15 bases of the junction left unmatched. CDR1 is SGDLS and CDR2 is YYNGEE in the germline V gene. The CDR3 extends over 20 amino acids. The CDR3 loop is CASSVVGRVGGLAGTDTQYF. The CDR3 DNA is TGTGCCAGCAGCGTAGTTGGCAGGGTGGGTGGACTAGCGGGTACAGATACGCAGTATTTT. Combining the CDR3 with reference TRBV9 and TRBJ2-3 gives the whole variable domain DSGVTQTPKHLITATGQRVTLRCSPRSGDLSVYWYQQSLDQGLQFLIQYYNGEERAKGNILERFSAQQFPDLHSELNLSSLELGDSALYFCASSVVGRVGGLAGTDTQYFGPGTRLTVL.

The V and J genes are TRBV7-8 and TRBJ1-3, with 10 bases lining up with TRBD1. This CDR3 is built from 15 residues. The germline V gene has CDR1 SGHVS and CDR2 FQNEAQ. Losses at the gene ends were 5 bases for V and 3 bases for J; bases not matched to a gene: 4. The CDR3 nucleotides read TGTGCCAGCAGCCCCAGGGACAGGGGTGGAAACACCATATATTTT. It codes for CASSPRDRGGNTIYF.

Note on this clone: Within the sample, other DNA sequences also encode this same CDR3. The chain employs TRBV29-1 and TRBJ2-3; D possibly corresponds to TRBD2 (6 bases). This CDR3 region has 13 residues. CDR1 is SQVTM, CDR2 ANQGSEA, per germline. V lost 3 bases to trimming and J lost 4 bases, with 11 bases between them. The CDR3 region is CSVEGGGSDTQYF. CDR3 sequence (DNA): TGCAGCGTTGAGGGGGGAGGTTCAGATACGCAGTATTTT.

The chain joins TRBV11-2 to TRBJ1-3; no clear D gene. In germline, CDR1 is SGHAT, CDR2 FQNNGV. V lost 1 base, J lost 0 bases, and 7 bases lay in between. The CDR3 spans 15 residues. CDR3 protein: CASSLGLHSGNTIYF. The DNA for the CDR3 is TGTGCCAGCAGCTTAGGGCTGCACTCTGGAAACACCATATATTTT.

This chain uses TRBV6-5 with TRBJ2-7; the match to TRBD1 covers 7 bases. The V gene's germline CDR1 is MNHEY and CDR2 SVGAGI. Unmatched junction bases numbered 7, after V lost 6 bases and J lost 2 bases. CDR3 length: 14 residues. CDR3 protein: CASRSGTATYEQYF. The CDR3 DNA reads TGTGCCAGCAGATCCGGGACAGCGACCTACGAGCAGTACTTC.

The chain has TRBV5-6 and TRBJ2-1, with 10 nucleotides matching TRBD2. The CDR3 consists of 15 residues. Germline-derived CDR1 and CDR2 are SGHDT and YYEEEE. The junction had 14 bases not matched to a gene; V was cut back by 10 bases and J by 7 bases. The CDR3 spells CAGGLAGAPGNEQFF. Written as DNA, the CDR3 is TGTGCCGGAGGGCTAGCGGGGGCCCCGGGAAATGAGCAGTTCTTC.

In its sample, this clone was seen a few times. The chain combines TRBV9 with TRBJ2-2; D is undetermined. Deletions cut 0 bases from V and 2 bases from J, with 8 bases between. Germline CDR1 reads SGDLS; CDR2 reads YYNGEE. This CDR3 is built from 15 residues. The CDR3 DNA is TGTGCCAGCAGCGTAGTCGGAGATAACACCGGGGAGCTGTTTTTT. This sequence encodes CASSVVGDNTGELFF.

This clone was counted a few times. The V call is TRBV18, the J call TRBJ1-2; TRBD1 is a possible D gene (6 bases). V lost 3 bases and J 8 bases, leaving 13 bases between the germline ends. Germline CDR1 is KGHSH and CDR2 is LQKENI. CDR3 length equals 13 residues. The CDR3, as DNA: TGTGCCAGCTCACCCGACGGACAGAGGGGCTACACCTTC. Its translation: CASSPDGQRGYTF. The full variable domain, its missing parts supplied by reference TRBV18 and TRBJ1-2, is NAGVMQNPRHLVRRRGQEARLRCSPMKGHSHVYWYRQLPEEGLKFMVYLQKENIIDESGMPKERFSAEFPKEGPSILRIQQVVRGDSAAYFCASSPDGQRGYTFGSGTRLTVV.

This sequence joins TRBV7-3 and TRBJ1-1; no clear D gene. The CDR3 is made up of 13 amino acids. The germline V and J ends were trimmed by 0 bases and 5 bases, with 7 bases remaining between them. In germline, CDR1 is SGHTA, CDR2 FQGTGA. CDR3 region: CASSLTGETEAFF. The DNA of the CDR3 is TGTGCCAGCAGCTTAACCGGGGAGACTGAAGCTTTCTTT.